These T cell receptor beta chains were read from a single sample in a study of T cell responses to AZD1222 COVID-19 vaccine. The assay was immunoSEQ multiplex PCR, and TCRdb's table has in-frame clones only and misses some. The table lists 54,000 or so clones, 80% of them singletons, with around 5% in the top ten. The sequences come from peripheral blood, collected 28 days after the second AZD1222 dose. The source is an adult who received the AZD1222 COVID-19 vaccine. The CDR3 runs from the conserved cysteine through the conserved F or W. D genes are given only for firm matches. Rows give clone size only sometimes, using once, few, many, or a class for an expanded clone.

j_gene: TRBJ1-2; d_gene: -; v_gene: TRBV5-5; abundance: -; CDR3nt: TGTGCCAGCAGCTCGGACGGCTATGGCTACACCTTC; CDR3aa: CASSSDGYGYTF
j_gene: TRBJ1-2; d_gene: -; v_gene: TRBV15; abundance: -; CDR3nt: TGTGCCACCAGCGGGGATGCTGATGGCTACACCTTC; CDR3aa: CATSGDADGYTF
j_gene: TRBJ2-3; d_gene: TRBD1; v_gene: TRBV5-4; abundance: once; CDR3nt: TGTGCCAGCAGCTTGGCCCAGGGGGCGAGGTCAGATACGCAGTATTTT; CDR3aa: CASSLAQGARSDTQYF
j_gene: TRBJ1-3; d_gene: -; v_gene: TRBV6-5; abundance: -; CDR3nt: TGTGCCAGCAGTTACGAGTGGAGCTCTGGAAACACCATATATTTT; CDR3aa: CASSYEWSSGNTIYF
j_gene: TRBJ2-1; d_gene: -; v_gene: TRBV19; abundance: -; CDR3nt: TGTGCCAGTAGGGGGCAACCGCTCTCCTACAATGAGCAGTTCTTC; CDR3aa: CASRGQPLSYNEQFF
j_gene: TRBJ1-3; d_gene: -; v_gene: TRBV19; abundance: -; CDR3nt: TGTGCCAGTAGTATTGGTCAGGCGGGGGCATCTGGAAACACCATATATTTT; CDR3aa: CASSIGQAGASGNTIYF
j_gene: TRBJ2-2; d_gene: -; v_gene: TRBV10-3; abundance: -; CDR3nt: TGTGCCACCCTCGGGTTCGGGGAGCTGTTTTTT; CDR3aa: CATLGFGELFF
j_gene: TRBJ1-5; d_gene: -; v_gene: TRBV7-8; abundance: -; CDR3nt: TGTGCCAGCAGCTTAGGTCCAGTTAGCAATCAGCCCCAGCATTTT; CDR3aa: CASSLGPVSNQPQHF
j_gene: TRBJ2-5; d_gene: TRBD2; v_gene: TRBV11-2; abundance: -; CDR3nt: TGTGCCAGCAGCCCGGGGGGAAAGACCCAGTACTTC; CDR3aa: CASSPGGKTQYF
j_gene: TRBJ1-1; d_gene: -; v_gene: TRBV12-3/TRBV12-4; abundance: -; CDR3nt: TGTGCCAGCAGTTGGAAGGGAATTGAAGCTTTCTTT; CDR3aa: CASSWKGIEAFF
j_gene: TRBJ2-3; d_gene: -; v_gene: TRBV4-2; abundance: -; CDR3nt: TGTGCCAGCAGCCAGAAGGGGGGACAAACATATGATACGCAGTATTTT; CDR3aa: CASSQKGGQTYDTQYF
j_gene: TRBJ2-1; d_gene: TRBD2; v_gene: TRBV5-4; abundance: -; CDR3nt: TGTGCCAGCAGCCTCGGGGGGGCCAATAATGAGCAGTTCTTC; CDR3aa: CASSLGGANNEQFF
j_gene: TRBJ1-2; d_gene: -; v_gene: TRBV9; abundance: -; CDR3nt: TGTGCCAGCAGCGCCTTTGGCGGCTACACCTTC; CDR3aa: CASSAFGGYTF
j_gene: TRBJ2-3; d_gene: TRBD2; v_gene: TRBV5-1; abundance: -; CDR3nt: TGCGCCAGCAGCCCCCAGACTAGCGGGGATACGCAGTATTTT; CDR3aa: CASSPQTSGDTQYF
j_gene: TRBJ1-1; d_gene: TRBD1; v_gene: TRBV30; abundance: -; CDR3nt: TGTGCCTGGATCTCCCTGATCGGGACAGGCCAAGCTTTCTTT; CDR3aa: CAWISLIGTGQAFF
j_gene: TRBJ1-3; d_gene: TRBD1; v_gene: TRBV7-6; abundance: -; CDR3nt: TGTGCCAGCAGCTTAGCGGGGACAGACTCTGGAAACACCATATATTTT; CDR3aa: CASSLAGTDSGNTIYF
j_gene: TRBJ1-2; d_gene: -; v_gene: TRBV10-3; abundance: -; CDR3nt: TGTGCCATCAGCCGCAGGGATGGTGACTATGGCTACACCTTC; CDR3aa: CAISRRDGDYGYTF
j_gene: TRBJ2-1; d_gene: -; v_gene: TRBV11-2; abundance: -; CDR3nt: TGTGCCAGCTCCGGGGACGCCCTAGGGGAGCAGTTCTTC; CDR3aa: CASSGDALGEQFF
j_gene: TRBJ1-5; d_gene: -; v_gene: TRBV27; abundance: few; CDR3nt: TGTGCCAGCAGTTCCCTCTCAGGGAATCAGCCCCAGCATTTT; CDR3aa: CASSSLSGNQPQHF
j_gene: TRBJ1-1; d_gene: TRBD1; v_gene: TRBV5-1; abundance: -; CDR3nt: TGCGCCAGCAGCCGACAGGGGATGGGCACTGAAGCTTTCTTT; CDR3aa: CASSRQGMGTEAFF
j_gene: TRBJ2-1; d_gene: -; v_gene: TRBV24-1; abundance: once; CDR3nt: TGTGCCACCAGTACATCTAGCGCGGGCAATGAGCAGTTCTTC; CDR3aa: CATSTSSAGNEQFF